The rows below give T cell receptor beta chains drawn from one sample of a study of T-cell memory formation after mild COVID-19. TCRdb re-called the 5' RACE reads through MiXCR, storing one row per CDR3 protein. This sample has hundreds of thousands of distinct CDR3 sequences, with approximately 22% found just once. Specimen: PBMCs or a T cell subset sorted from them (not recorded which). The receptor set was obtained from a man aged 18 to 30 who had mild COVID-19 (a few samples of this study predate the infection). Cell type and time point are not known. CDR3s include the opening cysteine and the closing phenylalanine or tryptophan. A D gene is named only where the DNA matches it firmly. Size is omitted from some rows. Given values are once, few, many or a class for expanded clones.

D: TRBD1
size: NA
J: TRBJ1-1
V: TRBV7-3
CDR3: CASSPGTGDGTEAFF
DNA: TGTGCCAGCAGCCCCGGGACAGGGGATGGCACTGAAGCTTTCTTT

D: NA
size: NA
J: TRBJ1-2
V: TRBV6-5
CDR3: CASSYSTGRYGYTF
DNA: TGTGCCAGCAGTTACTCGACCGGGAGATATGGCTACACCTTC

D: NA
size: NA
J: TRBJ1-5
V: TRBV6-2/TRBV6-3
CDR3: CASRGDFNQPQHF
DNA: TGTGCCAGCCGGGGTGACTTCAATCAGCCCCAGCATTTT

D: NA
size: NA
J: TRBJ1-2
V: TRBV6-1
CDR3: CASSGPEDGDYGYTF
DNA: TGTGCCAGCAGTGGACCGGAGGACGGCGACTATGGCTACACCTTC

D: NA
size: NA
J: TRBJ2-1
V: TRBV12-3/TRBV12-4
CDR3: CASSFLGLASEQFF
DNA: TGTGCCAGCAGTTTTTTGGGGCTAGCCTCTGAGCAGTTCTTC

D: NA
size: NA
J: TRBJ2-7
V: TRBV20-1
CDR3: CSARSQVGHEQYF
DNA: TGCAGTGCTAGGAGTCAGGTCGGACACGAGCAGTACTTC

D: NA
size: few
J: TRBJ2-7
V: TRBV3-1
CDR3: CASSLSWYEQYF
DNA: TGTGCCAGCAGCCTGTCGTGGTACGAGCAGTACTTC

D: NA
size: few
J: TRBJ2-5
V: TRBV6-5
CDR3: CATIADQETQYF
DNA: TGTGCCACAATAGCGGACCAAGAGACCCAGTACTTC

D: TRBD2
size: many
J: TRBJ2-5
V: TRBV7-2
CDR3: CASSLTSGEETQYF
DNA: TGTGCCAGCAGCTTGACTAGCGGGGAGGAGACCCAGTACTTC

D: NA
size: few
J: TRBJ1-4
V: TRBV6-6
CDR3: CASRPGQPKSGEKLFF
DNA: TGTGCCAGCAGACCCGGACAGCCTAAATCGGGGGAAAAACTGTTTTTT

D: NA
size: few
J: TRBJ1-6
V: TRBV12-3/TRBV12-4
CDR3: CASNQGMASPLHF
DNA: TGTGCCAGCAACCAGGGTATGGCTTCACCCCTCCACTTT

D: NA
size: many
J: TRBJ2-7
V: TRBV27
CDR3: CASSPSRTSYEQYF
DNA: TGTGCCAGCAGTCCTAGCCGGACAAGCTACGAGCAGTACTTC

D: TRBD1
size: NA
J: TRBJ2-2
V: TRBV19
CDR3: CASSPGTGKAGELFF
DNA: TGTGCCAGTAGTCCCGGGACAGGGAAAGCCGGGGAGCTGTTTTTT

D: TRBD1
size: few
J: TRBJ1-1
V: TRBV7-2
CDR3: CASRTGENTEAFF
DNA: TGTGCCAGCAGGACAGGGGAGAACACTGAAGCTTTCTTT

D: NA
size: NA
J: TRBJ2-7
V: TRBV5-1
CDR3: CASSLDVSGEQYF
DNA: TGCGCCAGCAGCTTGGATGTTTCTGGCGAGCAGTACTTC

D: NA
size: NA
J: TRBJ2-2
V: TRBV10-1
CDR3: CASRRSRPTGYLRTGELFF
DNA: TGCGCCAGCAGACGTAGCCGGCCTACAGGGTACTTACGCACCGGGGAGCTGTTTTTT

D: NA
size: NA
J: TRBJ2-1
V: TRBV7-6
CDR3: CASSLTGQSGEQFF
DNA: TGTGCCAGCAGCTTAACAGGCCAGTCCGGGGAGCAGTTCTTC

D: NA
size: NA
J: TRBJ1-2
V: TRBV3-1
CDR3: CASSHLPGHGYTF
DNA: TGTGCCAGCAGCCACCTACCTGGTCATGGCTACACCTTC

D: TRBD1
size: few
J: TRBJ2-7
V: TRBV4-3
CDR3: CASSRSGQGTYEQYF
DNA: TGCGCCAGCAGCCGATCGGGACAGGGGACCTACGAGCAGTACTTC

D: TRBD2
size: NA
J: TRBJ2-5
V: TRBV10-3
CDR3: CAISELTSGQETQYF
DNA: TGTGCCATCAGTGAGCTCACTAGCGGACAAGAGACCCAGTACTTC

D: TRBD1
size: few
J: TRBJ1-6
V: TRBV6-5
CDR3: CASSYGTGDSSPLHF
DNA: TGTGCCAGCAGTTACGGTACAGGGGACAGTTCACCCCTCCACTTT

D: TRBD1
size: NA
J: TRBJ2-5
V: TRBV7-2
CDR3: CASRRGQQETQYF
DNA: TGTGCCAGCAGACGGGGACAGCAAGAGACCCAGTACTTC

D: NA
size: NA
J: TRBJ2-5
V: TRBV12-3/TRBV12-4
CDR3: CASSSPNDRETQYF
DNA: TGTGCCAGCAGTTCACCCAACGACCGAGAGACCCAGTACTTC

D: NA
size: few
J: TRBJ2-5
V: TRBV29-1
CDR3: CSALAGGETQYF
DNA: TGCAGCGCCCTTGCGGGTGGGGAGACCCAGTACTTC

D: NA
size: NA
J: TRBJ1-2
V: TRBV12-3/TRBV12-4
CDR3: CASSLYRVGGYTF
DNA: TGTGCCAGCAGTTTGTACAGGGTTGGCGGCTACACCTTC

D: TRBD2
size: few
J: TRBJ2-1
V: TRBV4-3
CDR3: CASSQDPAGGNNEQFF
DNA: TGCGCCAGCAGCCAAGATCCGGCGGGGGGGAACAATGAGCAGTTCTTC

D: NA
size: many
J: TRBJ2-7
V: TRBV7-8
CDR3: CASTPQTFPSFYEQYF
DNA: TGTGCCAGCACCCCCCAGACCTTCCCATCCTTCTACGAGCAGTACTTC

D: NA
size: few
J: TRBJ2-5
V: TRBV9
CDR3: CASSALRGPETQYF
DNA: TGTGCCAGCAGCGCGCTTAGGGGCCCAGAGACCCAGTACTTC

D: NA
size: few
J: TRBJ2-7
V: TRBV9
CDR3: CASSVGPPPYEQYF
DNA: TGTGCCAGCAGCGTAGGCCCACCCCCCTACGAGCAGTACTTC

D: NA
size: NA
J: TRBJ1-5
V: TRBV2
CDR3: CASSESMRDQPQHF
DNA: TGTGCCAGCAGTGAGTCAATGAGGGATCAGCCCCAGCATTTT

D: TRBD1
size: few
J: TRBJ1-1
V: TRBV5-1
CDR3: CASSFRDRGLTEAFF
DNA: TGCGCCAGCAGCTTCCGGGACAGGGGGCTAACTGAAGCTTTCTTT

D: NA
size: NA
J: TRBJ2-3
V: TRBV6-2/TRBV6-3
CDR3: CATDGSDRPDTQYF
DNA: TGTGCCACTGACGGTTCGGATCGACCAGATACGCAGTATTTT

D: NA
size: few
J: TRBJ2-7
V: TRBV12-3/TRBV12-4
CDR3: CASSSQGVGEQYF
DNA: TGTGCCAGCAGTTCCCAGGGAGTGGGGGAGCAGTACTTC

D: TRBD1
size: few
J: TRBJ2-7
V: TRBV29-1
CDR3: CSATDRGTYEQYF
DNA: TGCAGCGCTACGGACAGGGGGACCTACGAGCAGTACTTC

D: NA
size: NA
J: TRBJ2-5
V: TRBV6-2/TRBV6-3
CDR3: CASSYPGTGQETQYF
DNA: TGTGCCAGCAGTTACCCAGGGACGGGGCAAGAGACCCAGTACTTC

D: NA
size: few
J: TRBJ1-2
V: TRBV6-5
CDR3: CASYPNPTRDGYTF
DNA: TGTGCCAGCTACCCTAATCCCACCAGGGACGGCTACACCTTC

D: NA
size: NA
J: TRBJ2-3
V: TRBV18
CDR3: CASQGGTYPPDTQYF
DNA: TGTGCCAGCCAGGGTGGGACTTACCCCCCGGATACGCAGTATTTT

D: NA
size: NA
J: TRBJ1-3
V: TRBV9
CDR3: CASSPPGSSGNTIYF
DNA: TGTGCCAGCAGCCCACCCGGGAGCTCTGGAAACACCATATATTTT

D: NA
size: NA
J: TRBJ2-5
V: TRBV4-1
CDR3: CASISRGDSQETQYF
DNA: TGCGCCAGCATCTCGCGGGGGGACAGTCAAGAGACCCAGTACTTC

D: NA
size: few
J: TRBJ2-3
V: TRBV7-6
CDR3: CASSLATGPDTQYF
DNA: TGTGCCAGCAGCTTAGCAACGGGACCAGATACGCAGTATTTT

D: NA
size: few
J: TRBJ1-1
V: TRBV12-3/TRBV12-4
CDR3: CASSFGRGRRAFF
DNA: TGTGCCAGCAGTTTCGGTCGCGGGCGCCGAGCTTTCTTT

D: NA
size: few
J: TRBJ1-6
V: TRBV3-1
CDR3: CASSEQGSNSPLHF
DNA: TGTGCCAGCAGCGAGCAAGGTAGCAATTCACCCCTCCACTTT

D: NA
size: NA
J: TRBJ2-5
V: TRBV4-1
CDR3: CASSTQEQETQYF
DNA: TGCGCCAGCAGCACACAGGAACAAGAGACCCAGTACTTC

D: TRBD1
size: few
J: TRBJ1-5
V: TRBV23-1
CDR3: CASLRDLDRAYSNQPQHF
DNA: TGCGCCAGCCTCAGAGACCTGGACAGGGCATATAGCAATCAGCCCCAGCATTTT

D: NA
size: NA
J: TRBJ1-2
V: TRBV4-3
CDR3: CASSQGVAGNDYGYTF
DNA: TGCGCCAGCAGCCAAGGCGTCGCGGGGAATGACTATGGCTACACCTTC

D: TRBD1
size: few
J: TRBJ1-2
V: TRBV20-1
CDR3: CSVSQPGQGADGYTF
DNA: TGCAGTGTTAGTCAACCGGGACAGGGGGCGGATGGCTACACCTTC